This TCR beta chain was recovered during a study of cytomegalovirus exposure and HLA in healthy donors. Study-wide findings and caveats: Most TCR sequences proved rare, with some public TCRs found in many donors. The tendency of first-cohort TCR clusters to co-occur in the roughly 110 validation repertoires was identified by a subsequent analysis. Researchers counted some 150 TCR beta chains as cytomegalovirus-associated.

Germline V gene lookup returns CDR1 ENHRY and CDR2 SYGVKD. V was clipped by 2 bases and J by 6 bases; unmatched bases: 6. CDR3 size: 14 residues. Some clones are missing from TCRdb's copy, which holds only in-frame ones; the method was immunoSEQ multiplex PCR. Counted here are 250,000 to 350,000 clones, around 90% occurring once; the ten biggest clones make up roughly 0.88%. For this clone: The antigen remains undetermined.

The gene calls are TRBV10-3 and TRBJ1-2, with TRBD1 identical over 7 bases. The clonotype comes from a young man in good health and CMV-seronegative. The sample taken for sequencing was PBMCs. In nucleotides, the CDR3 is TGTGCCATCAGTGAGAAGACAGGGACGAATGGCTACACCTTC. Protein sequence: CAISEKTGTNGYTF.